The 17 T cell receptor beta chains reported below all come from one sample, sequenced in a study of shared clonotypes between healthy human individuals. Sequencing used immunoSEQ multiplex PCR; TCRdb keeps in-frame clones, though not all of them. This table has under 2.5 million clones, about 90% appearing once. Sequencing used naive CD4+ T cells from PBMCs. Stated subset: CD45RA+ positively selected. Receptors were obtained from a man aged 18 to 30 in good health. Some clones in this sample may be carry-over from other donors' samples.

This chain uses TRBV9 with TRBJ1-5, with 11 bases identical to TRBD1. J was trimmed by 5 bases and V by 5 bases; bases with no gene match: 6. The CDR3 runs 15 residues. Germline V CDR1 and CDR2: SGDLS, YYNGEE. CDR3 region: CASRADRGRDQPQHF. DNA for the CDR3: TGTGCCAGCAGAGCGGACAGGGGGCGCGATCAGCCCCAGCATTTT.

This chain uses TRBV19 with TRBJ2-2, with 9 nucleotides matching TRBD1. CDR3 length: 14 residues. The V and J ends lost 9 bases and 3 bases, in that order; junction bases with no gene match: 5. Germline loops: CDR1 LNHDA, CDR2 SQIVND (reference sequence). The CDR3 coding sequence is TGTGCCAGCGGGACAGGGAGGGACACCGGGGAGCTGTTTTTT. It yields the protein CASGTGRDTGELFF.

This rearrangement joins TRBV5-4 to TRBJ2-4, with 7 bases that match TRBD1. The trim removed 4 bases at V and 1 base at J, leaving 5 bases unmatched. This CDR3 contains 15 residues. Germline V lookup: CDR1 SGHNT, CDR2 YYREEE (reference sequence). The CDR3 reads CASSPMDRAKNIQYF. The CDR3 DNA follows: TGTGCCAGCAGCCCTATGGACAGGGCCAAAAACATTCAGTACTTC. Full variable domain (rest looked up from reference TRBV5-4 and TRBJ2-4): ETGVTQSPTHLIKTRGQQVTLRCSSQSGHNTVSWYQQALGQGPQFIFQYYREEENGRGNFPPRFSGLQFPNYSSELNVNALELDDSALYLCASSPMDRAKNIQYFGAGTRLSVL.

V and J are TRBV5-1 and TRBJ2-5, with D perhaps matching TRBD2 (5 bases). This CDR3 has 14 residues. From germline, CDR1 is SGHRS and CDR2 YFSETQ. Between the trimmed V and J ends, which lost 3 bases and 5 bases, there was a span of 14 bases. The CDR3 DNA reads TGCGCCAGCAGCTATGGACTTTCACTGGAGACCCAGTACTTC. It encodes CASSYGLSLETQYF.

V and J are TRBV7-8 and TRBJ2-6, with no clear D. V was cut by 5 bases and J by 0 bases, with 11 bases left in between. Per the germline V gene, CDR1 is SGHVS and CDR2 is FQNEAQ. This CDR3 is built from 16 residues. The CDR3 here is CASSPLTSSGANVLTF. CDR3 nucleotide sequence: TGTGCCAGCAGCCCCTTAACCAGCTCTGGGGCCAACGTCCTGACTTTC.

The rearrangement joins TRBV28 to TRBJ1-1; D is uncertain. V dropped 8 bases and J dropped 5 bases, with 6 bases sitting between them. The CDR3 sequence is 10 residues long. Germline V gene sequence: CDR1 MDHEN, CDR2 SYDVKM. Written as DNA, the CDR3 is TGTGCCAGCGGAGGGACTGAAGCTTTCTTT. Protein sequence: CASGGTEAFF.

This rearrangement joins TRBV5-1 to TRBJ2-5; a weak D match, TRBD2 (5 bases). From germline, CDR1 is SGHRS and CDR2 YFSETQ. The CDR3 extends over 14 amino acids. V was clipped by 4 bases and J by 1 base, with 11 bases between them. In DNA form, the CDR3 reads TGCGCCAGCAGCCCGAGACTACGCCAAGAGACCCAGTACTTC. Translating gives CASSPRLRQETQYF.

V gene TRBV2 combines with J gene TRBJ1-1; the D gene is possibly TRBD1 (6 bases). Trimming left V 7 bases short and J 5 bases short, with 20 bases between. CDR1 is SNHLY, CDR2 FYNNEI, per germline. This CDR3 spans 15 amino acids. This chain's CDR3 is CASTPLGLRGTEAFF. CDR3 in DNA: TGTGCCAGCACCCCCCTGGGGTTAAGGGGGACTGAAGCTTTCTTT.

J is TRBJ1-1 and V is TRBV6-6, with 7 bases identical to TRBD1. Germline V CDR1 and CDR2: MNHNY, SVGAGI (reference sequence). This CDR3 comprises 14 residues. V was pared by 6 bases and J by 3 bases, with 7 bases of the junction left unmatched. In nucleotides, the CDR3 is TGTGCCAGCAGCGACCAGGGGGGGTACACTGAAGCTTTCTTT. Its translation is CASSDQGGYTEAFF.

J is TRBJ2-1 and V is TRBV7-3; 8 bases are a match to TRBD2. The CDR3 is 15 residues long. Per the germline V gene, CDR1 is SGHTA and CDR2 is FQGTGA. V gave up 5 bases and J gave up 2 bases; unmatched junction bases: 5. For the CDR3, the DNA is TGTGCCAGCAGCAAACCCGGGGGGGCCTACAATGAGCAGTTCTTC. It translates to CASSKPGGAYNEQFF.

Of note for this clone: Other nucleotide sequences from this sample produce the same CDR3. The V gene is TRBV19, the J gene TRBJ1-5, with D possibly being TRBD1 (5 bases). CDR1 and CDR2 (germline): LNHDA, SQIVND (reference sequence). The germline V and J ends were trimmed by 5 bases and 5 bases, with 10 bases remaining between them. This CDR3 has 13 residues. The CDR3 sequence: CASSPGRDQPQHF. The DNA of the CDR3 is TGTGCCAGTAGTCCAGGGCGAGATCAGCCCCAGCATTTT.

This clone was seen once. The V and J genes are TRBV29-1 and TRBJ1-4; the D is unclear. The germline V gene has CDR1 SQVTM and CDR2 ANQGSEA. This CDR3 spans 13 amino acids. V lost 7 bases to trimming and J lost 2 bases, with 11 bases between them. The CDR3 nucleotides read TGCAGCGCTGATGGGCCCACTAATGAAAAACTGTTTTTT. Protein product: CSADGPTNEKLFF.

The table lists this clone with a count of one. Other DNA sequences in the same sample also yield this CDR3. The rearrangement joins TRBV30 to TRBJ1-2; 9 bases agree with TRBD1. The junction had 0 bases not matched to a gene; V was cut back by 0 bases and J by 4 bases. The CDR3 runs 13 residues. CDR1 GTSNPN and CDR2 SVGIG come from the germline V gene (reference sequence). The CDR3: CAWSVGQGYGYTF. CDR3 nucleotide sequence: TGTGCCTGGAGTGTGGGACAGGGCTATGGCTACACCTTC.

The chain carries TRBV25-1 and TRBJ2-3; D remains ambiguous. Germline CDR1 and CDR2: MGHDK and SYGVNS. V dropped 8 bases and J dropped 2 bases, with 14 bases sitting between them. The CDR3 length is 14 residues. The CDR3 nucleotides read TGTGCCAGCGCACCCTATGGGCACACAGATACGCAGTATTTT. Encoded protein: CASAPYGHTDTQYF.

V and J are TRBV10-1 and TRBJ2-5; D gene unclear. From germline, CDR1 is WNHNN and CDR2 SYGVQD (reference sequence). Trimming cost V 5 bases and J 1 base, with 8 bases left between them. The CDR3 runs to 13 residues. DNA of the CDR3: TGCGCCAGCAGTCGACCCCCCCAAGAGACCCAGTACTTC. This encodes CASSRPPQETQYF.

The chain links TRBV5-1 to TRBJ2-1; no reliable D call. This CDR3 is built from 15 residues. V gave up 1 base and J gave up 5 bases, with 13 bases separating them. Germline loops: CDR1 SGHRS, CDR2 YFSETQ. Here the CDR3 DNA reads TGCGCCAGCAGCTTGATTGTCTCCCCCCACAATGAGCAGTTCTTC. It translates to CASSLIVSPHNEQFF.

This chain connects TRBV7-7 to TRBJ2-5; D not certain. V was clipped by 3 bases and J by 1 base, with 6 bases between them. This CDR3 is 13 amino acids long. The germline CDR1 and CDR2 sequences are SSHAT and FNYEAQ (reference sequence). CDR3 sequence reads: CASSFQIQETQYF. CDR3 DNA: TGTGCCAGCAGCTTTCAAATCCAAGAGACCCAGTACTTC. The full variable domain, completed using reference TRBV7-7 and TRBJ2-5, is GAGVSQSPRYKVTKRGQDVTLRCDPISSHATLYWYQQALGQGPEFLTYFNYEAQPDKSGLPSDRFSAERPEGSISTLTIQRTEQRDSAMYRCASSFQIQETQYFGPGTRLLVL.